The clone carrying this TCR beta chain was counted only a few times. Its antigen is unidentified. The source of the sample is a study of response to subunit inactivated influenza vaccine. The CDR3 is 14 amino acids. Per germline, CDR1 SNHLY and CDR2 FYNNEI. Trimming pared 6 bases from V and 4 bases from J, leaving 12 bases between. TCRdb itself ran the RT-PCR reads through MiXCR, one entry per CDR3 protein. The sample includes around 200,000 distinct CDR3 sequences, roughly 8.7% seen only once; the top ten take 11%. Whole-study findings and limits: Authors suggested each seasonal flu vaccination may recruit only limited numbers of new T cells.

Sequenced here: non-naive T cells sorted from PBMCs, sampled on the day of vaccination. This TCR was sampled from a man aged 45-65 years who received an inactivated influenza vaccine. The chain joins TRBV2 to TRBJ1-4; D unresolved. The CDR3 sequence: CASRFDGNNEKLFF. CDR3 DNA: TGTGCCAGCAGATTCGACGGAAATAATGAAAAACTGTTTTTT. Based on the CDR3 plus reference TRBV2 and TRBJ1-4, the full variable domain is EPEVTQTPSHQVTQMGQEVILRCVPISNHLYFYWYRQILGQKVEFLVSFYNNEISEKSEIFDDQFSVERPDGSNFTLKIRSTKLEDSAMYFCASRFDGNNEKLFFGSGTQLSVL.